What follows is one T cell receptor (beta chain) and its context. As yet, its antigen is unknown. The data originate from a study of cytomegalovirus exposure and HLA in healthy donors. Looking at the study overall: An earlier analysis found 110 million or so unique TCR beta sequences from roughly 170 million T cells.

Study-level results: According to the study, around 180 TCR beta chains were cytomegalovirus-associated.

The PCR used 60 Vbeta and 13 Jbeta primers. Using immunoSEQ multiplex PCR, the repertoire was profiled, and TCRdb retains in-frame clones only, with some absent. In the table there are roughly 130,000 clones, roughly two thirds of which are singletons. CDR3 size: 15 residues. Trimming stripped 0 bases from V and 9 bases from J, with 15 bases between. Germline lookup yields CDR1 MNHEY and CDR2 SMNVEV (reference sequence). This sequence joins TRBV27 and TRBJ2-1, with D maybe TRBD1 (6 bases). The receptor's source is a male donor in good health and CMV-seronegative. The sequenced sample was PBMCs. CDR3 bases: TGTGCCAGCAGTTTATCACGGCTCCCGGACAGTGAGCAGTTCTTC. This translates into CASSLSRLPDSEQFF.